This T cell receptor beta chain comes out of a study of blood T cell repertoires in COVID-19. Looking at the study overall: Sources were T cells, B-cell-depleted T cells, or PBMCs; the material itself was cDNA or gDNA.

Libraries were prepared by immunoSEQ multiplex PCR; TCRdb keeps only in-frame clonotypes and omits some of them. This table holds approximately 210,000 clones, 75% to 85% found once. Germline V gene sequence: CDR1 SEHNR, CDR2 FQNEAQ (reference sequence). The CDR3 sequence is 12 residues long. V was pared by 3 bases and J by 8 bases, with 10 bases between. Everyone who took part was 18 to 89 years old, and they came from about two dozen US areas. Which cohort a participant joined came from the clinical history participants gave. The chain links TRBV7-9 to TRBJ1-1; D ambiguous. Sequenced sample: PBMCs or T cells enriched from blood (not recorded which). This clonotype was obtained from a woman between 50 and 59 years old with acute COVID-19. CDR3 nucleotide sequence: TGTGCCAGCAGCTTGAAGTCCGGGGAAGCTTTCTTT. It specifies CASSLKSGEAFF.